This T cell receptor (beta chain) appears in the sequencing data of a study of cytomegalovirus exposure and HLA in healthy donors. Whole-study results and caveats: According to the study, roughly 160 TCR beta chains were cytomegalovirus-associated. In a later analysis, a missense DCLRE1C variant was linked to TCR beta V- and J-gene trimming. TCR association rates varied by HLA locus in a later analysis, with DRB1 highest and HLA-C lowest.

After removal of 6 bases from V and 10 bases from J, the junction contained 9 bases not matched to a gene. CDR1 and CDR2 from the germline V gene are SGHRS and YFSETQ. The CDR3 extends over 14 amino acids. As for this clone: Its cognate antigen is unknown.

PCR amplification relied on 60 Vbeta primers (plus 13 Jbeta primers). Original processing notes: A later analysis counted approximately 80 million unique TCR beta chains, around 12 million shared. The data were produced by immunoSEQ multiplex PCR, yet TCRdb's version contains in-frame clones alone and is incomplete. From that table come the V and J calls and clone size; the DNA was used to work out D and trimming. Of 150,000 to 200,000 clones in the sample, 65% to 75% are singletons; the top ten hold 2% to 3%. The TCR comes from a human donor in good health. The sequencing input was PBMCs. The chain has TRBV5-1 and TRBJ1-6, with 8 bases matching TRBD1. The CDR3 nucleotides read TGCGCCAGCACCCATGGACAGGGTAACTCACCCCTCCACTTT. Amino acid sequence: CASTHGQGNSPLHF.